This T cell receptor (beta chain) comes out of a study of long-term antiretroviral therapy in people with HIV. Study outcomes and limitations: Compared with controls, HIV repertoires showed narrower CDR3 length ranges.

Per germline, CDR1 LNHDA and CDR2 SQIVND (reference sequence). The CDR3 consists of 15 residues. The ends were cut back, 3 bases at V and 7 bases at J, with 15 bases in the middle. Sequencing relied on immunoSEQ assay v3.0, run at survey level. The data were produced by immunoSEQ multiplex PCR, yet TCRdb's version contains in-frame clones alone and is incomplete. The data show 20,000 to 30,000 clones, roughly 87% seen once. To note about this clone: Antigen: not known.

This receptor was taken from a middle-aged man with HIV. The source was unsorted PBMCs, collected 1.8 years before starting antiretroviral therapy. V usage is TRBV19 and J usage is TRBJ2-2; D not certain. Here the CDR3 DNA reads TGTGCCAGTAGTATCCGTTGGGGAATCGGCGGGGAGCTGTTTTTT. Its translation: CASSIRWGIGGELFF. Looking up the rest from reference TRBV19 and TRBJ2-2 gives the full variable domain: DGGITQSPKYLFRKEGQNVTLSCEQNLNHDAMYWYRQDPGQGLRLIYYSQIVNDFQKGDIAEGYSVSREKKESFPLTVTSAQKNPTAFYLCASSIRWGIGGELFFGEGSRLTVL.